This T cell receptor beta chain derives from a study of blood T cell repertoires in COVID-19. V dropped 5 bases and J dropped 4 bases, with 17 bases sitting between them. The germline gives CDR1 MNHNY, CDR2 SVGAGI (reference sequence). The CDR3 totals 15 residues. Donors in Cohort 3 counted as recovered after two negative PCRs, clearance, or symptom resolution. TCRdb's copy holds only in-frame clones and misses some; the assay was immunoSEQ multiplex PCR. The profile covers around 300,000 clones, with 88% appearing a single time and 3% taken by the ten largest. The chain combines TRBV6-6 with TRBJ1-2; D might be TRBD1 (6 bases). The sample comprised PBMCs or T cells enriched from blood (not recorded which). This clonotype was obtained from a woman in her forties or fifties who had recovered from COVID-19. CDR3 coding DNA: TGTGCCAGCAGTCAACCGGACAGTAACCTCTATGGCTACACCTTC. Protein: CASSQPDSNLYGYTF.